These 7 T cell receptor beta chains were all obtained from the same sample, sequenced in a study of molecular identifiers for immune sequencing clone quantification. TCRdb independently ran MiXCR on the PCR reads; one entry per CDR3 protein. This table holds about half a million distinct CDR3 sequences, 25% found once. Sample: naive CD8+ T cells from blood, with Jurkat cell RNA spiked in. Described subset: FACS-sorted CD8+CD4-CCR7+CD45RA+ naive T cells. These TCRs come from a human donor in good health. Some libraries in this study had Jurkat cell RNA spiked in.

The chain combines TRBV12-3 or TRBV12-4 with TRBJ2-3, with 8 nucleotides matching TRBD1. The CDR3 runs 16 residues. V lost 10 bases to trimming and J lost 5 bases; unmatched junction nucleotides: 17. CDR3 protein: CATDTAGGILKDTQYF. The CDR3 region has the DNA TGTGCCACAGATACGGCAGGGGGCATTTTGAAAGATACGCAGTATTTT.

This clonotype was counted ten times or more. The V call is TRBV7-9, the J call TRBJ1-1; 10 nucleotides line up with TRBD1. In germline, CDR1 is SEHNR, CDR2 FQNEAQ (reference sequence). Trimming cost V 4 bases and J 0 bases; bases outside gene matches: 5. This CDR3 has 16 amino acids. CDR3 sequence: CASSYPGQGVNTEAFF. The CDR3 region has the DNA TGTGCCAGCAGCTATCCCGGACAGGGGGTGAACACTGAAGCTTTCTTT.

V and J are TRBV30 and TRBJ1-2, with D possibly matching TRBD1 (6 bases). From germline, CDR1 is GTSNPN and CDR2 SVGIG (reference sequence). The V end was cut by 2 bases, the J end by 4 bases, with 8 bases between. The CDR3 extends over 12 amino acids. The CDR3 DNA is TGTGCCTGGAGTTTACAGGGCTATGGCTACACCTTC. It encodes CAWSLQGYGYTF.

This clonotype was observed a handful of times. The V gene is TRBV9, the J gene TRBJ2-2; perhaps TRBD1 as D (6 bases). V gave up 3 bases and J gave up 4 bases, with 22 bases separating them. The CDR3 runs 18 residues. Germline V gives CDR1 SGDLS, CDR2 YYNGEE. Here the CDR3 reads CASSAPETGYIRTGELFF. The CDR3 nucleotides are TGTGCCAGCAGCGCCCCCGAAACAGGGTATATACGCACCGGGGAGCTGTTTTTT.

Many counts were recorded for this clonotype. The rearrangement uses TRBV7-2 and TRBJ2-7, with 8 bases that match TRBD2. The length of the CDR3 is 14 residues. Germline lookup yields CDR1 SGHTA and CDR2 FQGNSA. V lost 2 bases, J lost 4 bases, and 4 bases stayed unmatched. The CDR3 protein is CASSLTSGLYEQYF. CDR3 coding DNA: TGTGCCAGCAGCTTAACTAGCGGACTTTACGAGCAGTACTTC.

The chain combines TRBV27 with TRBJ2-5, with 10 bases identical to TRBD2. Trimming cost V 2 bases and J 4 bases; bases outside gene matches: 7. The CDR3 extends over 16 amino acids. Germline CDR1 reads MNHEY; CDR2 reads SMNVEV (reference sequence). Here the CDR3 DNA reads TGTGCCAGCAGTTTAGGTAGCGGGGGGTTGGCAGAGACCCAGTACTTC. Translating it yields CASSLGSGGLAETQYF.

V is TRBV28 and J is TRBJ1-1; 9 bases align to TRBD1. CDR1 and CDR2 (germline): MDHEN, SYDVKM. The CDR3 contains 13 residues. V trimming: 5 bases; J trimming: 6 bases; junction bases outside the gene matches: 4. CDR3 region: CASSLRTGAEAFF. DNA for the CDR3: TGTGCCAGCAGTCTTCGGACAGGGGCTGAAGCTTTCTTT.